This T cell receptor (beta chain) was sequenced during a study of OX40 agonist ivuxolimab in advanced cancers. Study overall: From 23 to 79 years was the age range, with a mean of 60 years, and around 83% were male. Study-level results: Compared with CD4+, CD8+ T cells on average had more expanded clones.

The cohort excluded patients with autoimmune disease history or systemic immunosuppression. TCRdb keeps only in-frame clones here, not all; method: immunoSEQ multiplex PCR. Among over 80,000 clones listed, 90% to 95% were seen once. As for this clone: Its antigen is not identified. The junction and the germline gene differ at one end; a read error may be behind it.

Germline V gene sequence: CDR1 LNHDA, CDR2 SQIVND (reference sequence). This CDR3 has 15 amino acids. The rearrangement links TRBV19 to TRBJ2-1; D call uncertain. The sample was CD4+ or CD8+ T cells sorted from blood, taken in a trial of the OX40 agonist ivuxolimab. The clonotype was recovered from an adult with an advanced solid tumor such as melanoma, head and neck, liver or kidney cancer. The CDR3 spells CASREYRASHNEQFF. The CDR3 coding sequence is TGTGCCAGTAGGGAGTATAGGGCCTCCCACAATGAGCAGTTCTTC.